The present T cell receptor (beta chain) was sequenced within a study of blood T cell repertoires in COVID-19. For the study at large: Material from acute and convalescent COVID-19 was sourced from the United States, Italy and Spain. PBMCs, B-cell-depleted T cells, or T cells provided the cDNA or gDNA that made up the material.

Original processing methods: Reference gene primer amplification gave estimated nucleated cell counts. The data were produced by immunoSEQ multiplex PCR, yet TCRdb's version contains in-frame clones alone and is incomplete. D and trimming come from the DNA, and the V and J calls and clone size come from that table. The table shows about 150,000 clones, with roughly 79% occurring only once. Trimming removed 6 bases from V and 0 bases from J, with 9 bases in between. This CDR3 contains 14 residues. Germline-derived CDR1 and CDR2 are MNHEY and SMNVEV (reference sequence). The rearrangement joins TRBV27 to TRBJ1-3, with TRBD1 as a possible D gene (5 bases). This receptor was identified in a man in his fifties or sixties with active or convalescent COVID-19. The sequenced sample consisted of peripheral blood. Here the CDR3 reads CASRQDLSGNTIYF. The DNA for the CDR3 is TGTGCCAGCAGACAGGACCTCTCTGGAAACACCATATATTTT.